A single T cell receptor beta chain is shown here with its context. This sample was taken from a study of control samples from healthy donors and cancer patients. The CDR3 is made up of 13 amino acids. CDR1 is SGHDT, CDR2 YYEEEE, per germline. The V and J ends lost 2 bases and 2 bases, in that order; junction bases with no gene match: 0. Method: immunoSEQ multiplex PCR; TCRdb's copy keeps in-frame clones and lacks some. Of about 100,000 clones listed, around four fifths are singletons. Sequencing was performed on blood. The chain combines TRBV5-6 with TRBJ1-2, with 7 bases aligning to TRBD1. The sequence derives from a man under 40 in good health. Here the CDR3 reads CASSLQGNYGYTF. CDR3 nucleotide sequence: TGTGCCAGCAGCTTACAGGGGAACTATGGCTACACCTTC.